This is a list of T cell receptor beta chains from one sample in a study of CXCR3-negative and CXCR3-positive naive CD8 T cells. TCRdb re-called the 5' RACE reads, yielding one record per CDR3 amino acid sequence without DNA. Reported are fewer than 60,000 distinct CDR3 sequences; the ten largest clones contain roughly 1.6%. Sequencing was done on a sample of naive CXCR3- CD8+ T cells from blood. These receptors all stem from a human donor in good health. Some clones in this sample may be carry-over from other donors' samples. CDR3s include the opening cysteine and the closing phenylalanine or tryptophan. Fields, in order: J gene, V gene, CDR3 protein.

TRBJ1-2 | TRBV7-9 | CASSPPTDYGYTF
TRBJ2-7 | TRBV19 | CASSIGPGVYEQYF
TRBJ2-7 | TRBV29-1 | CSVTANRYEQYF
TRBJ1-1 | TRBV14 | CASSLTGEMNTEAFF
TRBJ2-4 | TRBV12-3/TRBV12-4 | CASSLDRVEVPKNIQYF
TRBJ2-7 | TRBV30 | CAWIRTGNEQYF
TRBJ1-1 | TRBV11-2 | CASSSVAHTLNTEAFF
TRBJ2-7 | TRBV6-6 | CASSYSDSYEQYF
TRBJ2-1 | TRBV6-5 | CASSYGANEQFF
TRBJ2-7 | TRBV6-5 | CASSFYEGTESYEQYF
TRBJ1-2 | TRBV27 | CAAYRAVYGYTF
TRBJ2-3 | TRBV7-2 | CASSLRGAPRGDTQYF
TRBJ2-1 | TRBV7-9 | CASSLTQGARDEQFF
TRBJ2-1 | TRBV27 | CASSFSGTSSYNEQFF
TRBJ2-7 | TRBV29-1 | CSVCWTDSYEQYF
TRBJ2-3 | TRBV27 | CASSFVGLAGTDTQYF
TRBJ1-2 | TRBV20-1 | CSARRDRSNYGYTF
TRBJ2-2 | TRBV15 | CATRGPNTGELFF
TRBJ2-1 | TRBV6-5 | CASSYGIGGTYNEQFF
TRBJ1-1 | TRBV29-1 | CSVTGLNTEAFF
TRBJ2-3 | TRBV7-6 | CASRQRPNRDTQYF
TRBJ2-1 | TRBV15 | CATSRDREGNEQFF
TRBJ1-1 | TRBV19 | CASSIGQGAAEAFF
TRBJ2-3 | TRBV20-1 | CSAPISGRQADTQYF
TRBJ2-1 | TRBV28 | CASSSLTSGRGLDEQFF
TRBJ2-7 | TRBV7-2 | CASSSAESYEQYF
TRBJ1-1 | TRBV6-1 | CASIEPFHGDTEAFF
TRBJ1-2 | TRBV29-1 | CSVETLVYGYTF
TRBJ2-6 | TRBV11-2 | CASSLGEGGISGANVLTF
TRBJ1-1 | TRBV28 | CASSLWGARTEAFF
TRBJ2-1 | TRBV25-1 | CASTHFRVTGDEQFF
TRBJ1-5 | TRBV6-2/TRBV6-3 | CASSRGTENQPQHF
TRBJ2-7 | TRBV23-1 | CASSTGPRQFLTYEQYF
TRBJ2-3 | TRBV6-5 | CASSYYRTDTQYF
TRBJ2-5 | TRBV7-9 | CASSAADYSLETQYF
TRBJ2-1 | TRBV7-3 | CASSLTGTGSSYNEQFF
TRBJ2-1 | TRBV5-5 | CASSWELNEQFF
TRBJ1-5 | TRBV28 | CASSFTNQPQHF
TRBJ2-1 | TRBV27 | CASSSSALTGWYNEQFF
TRBJ2-7 | TRBV29-1 | CSVEGDRAYEQYF
TRBJ2-1 | TRBV12-3/TRBV12-4 | CASSWSERSYNEQFF
TRBJ2-7 | TRBV27 | CASSLSIGARYEQYF
TRBJ1-1 | TRBV16 | CASSPNRGLNTEAFF
TRBJ2-3 | TRBV28 | CASGLAGDPADTQYF
TRBJ1-2 | TRBV4-3 | CASSQQMGESYGYTF
TRBJ2-6 | TRBV29-1 | CSVEDGSGANVLTF
TRBJ1-2 | TRBV29-1 | CSAEDRFDYGYTF
TRBJ2-7 | TRBV7-7 | CASSLASGLEQYF